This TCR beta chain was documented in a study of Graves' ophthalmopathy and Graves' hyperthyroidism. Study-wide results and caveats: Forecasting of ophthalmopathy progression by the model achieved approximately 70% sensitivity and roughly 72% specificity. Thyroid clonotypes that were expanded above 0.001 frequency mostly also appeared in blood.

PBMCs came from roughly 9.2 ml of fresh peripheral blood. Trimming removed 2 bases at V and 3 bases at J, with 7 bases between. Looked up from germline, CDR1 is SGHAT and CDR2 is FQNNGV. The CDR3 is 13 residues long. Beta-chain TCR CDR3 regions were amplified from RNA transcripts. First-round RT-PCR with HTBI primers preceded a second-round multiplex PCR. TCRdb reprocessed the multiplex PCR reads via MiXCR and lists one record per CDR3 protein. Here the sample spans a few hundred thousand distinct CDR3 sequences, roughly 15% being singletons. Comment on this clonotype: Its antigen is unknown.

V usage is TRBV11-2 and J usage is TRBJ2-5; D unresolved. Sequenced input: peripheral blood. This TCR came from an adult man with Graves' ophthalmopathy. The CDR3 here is CASSLFTKETQYF. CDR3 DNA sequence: TGTGCCAGCAGCTTATTCACCAAAGAGACCCAGTACTTC.